These 29 T cell receptor beta chains were all obtained from the same sample, sequenced in a study of OX40 agonist ivuxolimab in advanced cancers. Sequenced by immunoSEQ multiplex PCR; TCRdb stores in-frame clones only, minus some. The data contain tens of thousands of clones, approximately 86% of them singletons. This specimen consisted of CD4+ or CD8+ T cells sorted from blood, obtained in a trial of the OX40 agonist ivuxolimab. All receptors come from an adult with an advanced solid tumor such as melanoma, head and neck, liver or kidney cancer.

The DNA for the CDR3 is TGCAGCGTTGTCGGGGTGGGGGGCACCTACGAGCAGTACTTC. Translation: CSVVGVGGTYEQYF. This chain joins TRBV29-1 and TRBJ2-7, with D perhaps matching TRBD1 or TRBD2 (6 bases each). V was pared by 4 bases and J by 2 bases, with 15 bases between. CDR3 length: 14 residues. Germline V gives CDR1 SQVTM, CDR2 ANQGSEA.

The chain uses TRBV5-4 and TRBJ2-7; 13 bases agree with TRBD2. The CDR3 has 15 residues. J was trimmed by 3 bases and V by 6 bases; bases with no gene match: 6. CDR1 and CDR2 from the germline V gene are SGHNT and YYREEE (reference sequence). The CDR3 nucleotides are TGTGCCAGCACCAGGGGACTAGCGGGAATCTACGAGCAGTACTTC. Translating it yields CASTRGLAGIYEQYF.

The chain has TRBV28 and TRBJ2-6; D may be TRBD1 or TRBD2 (5 bases each). The CDR3 covers 18 residues. Germline values: CDR1 MDHEN, CDR2 SYDVKM. V gave up 4 bases and J gave up 3 bases, with 19 bases separating them. CDR3 region: CASSSPGTSLFGANVLTF. The DNA of the CDR3 is TGTGCCAGCAGTTCACCAGGGACGAGTTTGTTTGGGGCCAACGTCCTGACTTTC. The full variable domain, in which reference TRBV28 and TRBJ2-6 provide the parts outside the CDR3, is DVKVTQSSRYLVKRTGEKVFLECVQDMDHENMFWYRQDPGLGLRLIYFSYDVKMKEKGDIPEGYSVSREKKERFSLILESASTNQTSMYLCASSSPGTSLFGANVLTFGAGSRLTVL.

This chain connects TRBV11-2 to TRBJ2-7; no clear D. Germline CDR1 reads SGHAT; CDR2 reads FQNNGV. The CDR3 sequence is 13 residues long. The V gene lost 5 bases and the J gene lost 2 bases, with 10 bases spanning the gap. The CDR3: CASSVDGPYEQYV. The CDR3 nucleotides read TGTGCCAGCAGCGTGGACGGCCCCTACGAGCAGTACGTC.

This clone appeared once. For the CDR3, the DNA is TGTGCCAGCAGTTTATTAGCAGGGGCTAGCAATCAGCCCCAGCATTTT. It yields the protein CASSLLAGASNQPQHF. This chain uses TRBV28 with TRBJ1-5, with D possibly TRBD1 on 6 matching bases. The CDR3 runs to 16 residues. Trimming shortened V by 1 base and J by 0 bases, and 10 bases separated the two germline ends. Germline V gene lookup returns CDR1 MDHEN and CDR2 SYDVKM.

This chain's CDR3 is CASSEGTQSSSAFF. CDR3 in DNA: TGTGCCAGCAGCGAGGGGACCCAAAGCAGCTCAGCTTTCTTT. This chain joins TRBV7-6 and TRBJ1-1; possible D gene TRBD1, 5 bases. CDR1 is SGHVS and CDR2 is FNYEAQ in the germline V gene. Trimming took 5 bases from V and 10 from J, leaving 20 bases between them. The CDR3 consists of 14 residues.

J is TRBJ2-5 and V is TRBV7-6, with 7 bases fitting TRBD1. The germline CDR1 and CDR2 sequences are SGHVS and FNYEAQ. V trimming: 1 base; J trimming: 5 bases; junction bases outside the gene matches: 4. The CDR3 covers 14 residues. The CDR3 DNA reads TGTGCCAGCAGCTTAGAACAGGGGCGGGAGACCCAGTACTTC. Translating it yields CASSLEQGRETQYF.

The chain is built from TRBV21-1 and TRBJ2-7; TRBD2 was called by the table and not checked on the DNA. TRBV21-1 is a listed pseudogene. The CDR3 covers 18 residues. In DNA form, the CDR3 reads TGTGCCAGCCCTCATCCCGGGACTAGCGGGAGGGCCTTCGGCGAGCAGTACTTC. Its translation: CASPHPGTSGRAFGEQYF.

This chain links TRBV19 with TRBJ2-7, with D unclear. The germline V gene has CDR1 LNHDA and CDR2 SQIVND (reference sequence). The length of the CDR3 is 14 residues. With 1 base removed from V and 0 bases from J, the gap between germline ends came to 7 bases. Here the CDR3 reads CASSIVGSSYEQYF. In nucleotides, the CDR3 is TGTGCCAGTAGTATAGTAGGCAGCTCCTACGAGCAGTACTTC. Based on the CDR3 plus reference TRBV19 and TRBJ2-7, the full variable domain is DGGITQSPKYLFRKEGQNVTLSCEQNLNHDAMYWYRQDPGQGLRLIYYSQIVNDFQKGDIAEGYSVSREKKESFPLTVTSAQKNPTAFYLCASSIVGSSYEQYFGPGTRLTVT.

Only a few counts were recorded for this clone. The rearrangement joins TRBV27 to TRBJ1-2; D possibly corresponds to TRBD1 (6 bases). Trimming pared 5 bases from V and 4 bases from J, leaving 17 bases between. The CDR3 loop spans 15 amino acids. The V gene's germline CDR1 is MNHEY and CDR2 SMNVEV (reference sequence). CDR3 in amino acids: CASSPDAGTLYGYTF. The CDR3 region has the DNA TGTGCCAGCAGTCCTGATGCCGGGACACTCTATGGCTACACCTTC.

Note on this clone: Different DNA sequences within this sample yield the same CDR3. This chain connects TRBV27 to TRBJ1-1; a possible D gene is TRBD1 (5 bases). CDR1 is MNHEY and CDR2 is SMNVEV in the germline V gene (reference sequence). The germline V and J ends were trimmed by 2 bases and 0 bases, with 7 bases remaining between them. The CDR3 consists of 14 residues. This chain's CDR3 is CASSLQGLNTEAFF. CDR3 bases: TGTGCCAGCAGTTTACAGGGATTGAACACTGAAGCTTTCTTT.

This chain links TRBV5-1 with TRBJ2-2, with TRBD2 matching 8 bases. This CDR3 is 15 amino acids long. J lost 2 bases, V lost 3 bases, and 3 bases had no gene match. Germline CDR1 reads SGHRS; CDR2 reads YFSETQ. The CDR3 protein is CASSWGLDNTGELFF. The DNA for the CDR3 is TGCGCCAGCAGCTGGGGACTAGATAACACCGGGGAGCTGTTTTTT.

The chain employs TRBV7-7 and TRBJ2-1, with 11 bases matching TRBD2. V shed 1 base and J 8 bases; nucleotides not matched to a gene: 7. The germline V gene has CDR1 SSHAT and CDR2 FNYEAQ (reference sequence). This CDR3 spans 16 amino acids. The CDR3 DNA is TGTGCCAGCAGCTTAGATCTAGCGGGGGGCGCGGATGAGCAGTTCTTC. Translated: CASSLDLAGGADEQFF.

This clone was picked up a small number of times. The chain has TRBV9 and TRBJ1-1, with D maybe TRBD1 (5 bases). V lost 4 bases and J lost 5, with 12 bases in between. The germline CDR1 and CDR2 sequences are SGDLS and YYNGEE. The CDR3 has 13 residues. CDR3 nucleotide sequence: TGTGCCAGCAGCCGGGGCAGGGCAACTGAAGCTTTCTTT. Translation: CASSRGRATEAFF. The whole variable domain, remainder taken from reference TRBV9 and TRBJ1-1, is DSGVTQTPKHLITATGQRVTLRCSPRSGDLSVYWYQQSLDQGLQFLIQYYNGEERAKGNILERFSAQQFPDLHSELNLSSLELGDSALYFCASSRGRATEAFFGQGTRLTVV.

J is TRBJ1-2 and V is TRBV29-1; 7 bases agree with TRBD1. The CDR3 sequence is 13 residues long. Germline V CDR1 and CDR2: SQVTM, ANQGSEA. Unmatched junction bases numbered 4, after V lost 3 bases and J lost 3 bases. This chain's CDR3 is CSVEGDSYYGYTF. In DNA, the CDR3 is TGCAGCGTTGAGGGGGACAGCTACTATGGCTACACCTTC. Combining the CDR3 with reference TRBV29-1 and TRBJ1-2 gives the whole variable domain SAVISQKPSRDICQRGTSLTIQCQVDSQVTMMFWYRQQPGQSLTLIATANQGSEATYESGFVIDKFPISRPNLTFSTLTVSNMSPEDSSIYLCSVEGDSYYGYTFGSGTRLTVV.

This chain connects TRBV29-1 to TRBJ1-1, with D tentatively TRBD1 (6 bases). Trimming took 4 bases from V and 5 from J, leaving 20 bases between them. Germline V lookup: CDR1 SQVTM, CDR2 ANQGSEA. The CDR3 contains 15 residues. CDR3 residues: CSVALGGGVGTEAFF. For the CDR3, the DNA is TGCAGCGTTGCCCTCGGTGGGGGCGTAGGGACTGAAGCTTTCTTT.

The chain employs TRBV27 and TRBJ2-7; TRBD1 agrees at 7 bases. The V gene end was trimmed by 2 bases and the J gene end by 4 bases; junction bases not matched to a gene: 5. Germline-derived CDR1 and CDR2 are MNHEY and SMNVEV (reference sequence). This CDR3 has 14 residues. In nucleotides, the CDR3 is TGTGCCAGCAGTTTAACTCACAGGGGTTACGAGCAGTACGTC. Translating gives CASSLTHRGYEQYV.

The V call is TRBV28, the J call TRBJ2-7; D might be TRBD1 (5 bases). V was pared by 6 bases and J by 2 bases, with 14 bases between. Germline assignment: CDR1 MDHEN and CDR2 SYDVKM. The CDR3 has 14 amino acids. This CDR3 is CASRMTKGAYEQYF. The CDR3 DNA reads TGTGCCAGCAGGATGACCAAAGGGGCCTACGAGCAGTACTTC.

This chain's CDR3 is CASSLAGELFF. The CDR3 DNA reads as TGTGCCAGCAGCTTGGCCGGGGAGCTGTTTTTT. V gene TRBV5-6 combines with J gene TRBJ2-2; D remains unclear. The CDR3 has 11 residues. CDR1 and CDR2 (germline): SGHDT, YYEEEE. V was trimmed by 0 bases and J by 6 bases, leaving 0 bases between them.

The rearrangement uses TRBV6-5 and TRBJ1-2; no firm D call. The CDR3 is 14 amino acids. CDR1 and CDR2 from the germline V gene are MNHEY and SVGAGI. V gave up 7 bases and J gave up 5 bases, with 17 bases separating them. CDR3 residues: CASTSDGRSYGYTF. The CDR3 DNA is TGTGCCAGCACCTCGGACGGACGGAGTTATGGCTACACCTTC.

This chain connects TRBV9 to TRBJ2-5; 10 nucleotides match TRBD1. The CDR3 is made up of 16 amino acids. Looked up from germline, CDR1 is SGDLS and CDR2 is YYNGEE. Trimming took 0 bases from V and 2 from J; bases not matched to a gene: 4. The CDR3 DNA reads as TGTGCCAGCAGCGTAGCTTGGGGACAGGGGCAAGAGACCCAGTACTTC. It translates to CASSVAWGQGQETQYF.

This chain connects TRBV6-5 to TRBJ2-5; the D gene is possibly TRBD2 (5 bases). Germline V gene sequence: CDR1 MNHEY, CDR2 SVGAGI. V shed 5 bases and J shed 4 bases, with 17 bases lying between them. This CDR3 spans 15 amino acids. The CDR3 loop is CASSAREVRVETQYF. The DNA for the CDR3 is TGTGCCAGCAGTGCTCGGGAAGTCCGGGTAGAGACCCAGTACTTC.

V is TRBV27 and J is TRBJ2-2; D possibly corresponds to TRBD1 (5 bases). The CDR3 loop spans 15 amino acids. Germline V gene sequence: CDR1 MNHEY, CDR2 SMNVEV (reference sequence). V lost 0 bases to trimming and J lost 0 bases, with 5 bases between them. The CDR3 DNA is TGTGCCAGCAGTTTATCCAGGGCGAACACCGGGGAGCTGTTTTTT. Translating gives CASSLSRANTGELFF.

The chain links TRBV25-1 to TRBJ2-5; either TRBD1 or TRBD2 may fit D (7 bases each). This CDR3 has 17 amino acids. V was cut by 4 bases and J by 5 bases, with 23 bases left in between. Germline CDR1 and CDR2: MGHDK and SYGVNS. The CDR3 DNA reads TGTGCCAGCAGTGGAACCGGGACAGCCGGGGGGAGGGAGACCCAGTACTTC. As protein: CASSGTGTAGGRETQYF.

As DNA, the CDR3 is TGTGCCAGCACCAAGGGGGACAGGGTGGGAAATCAGCCCCAGCATTTT. Amino acids: CASTKGDRVGNQPQHF. The chain uses TRBV6-6 and TRBJ1-5; 9 bases are a match to TRBD1. J was trimmed by 4 bases and V by 7 bases; bases with no gene match: 11. Germline CDR1 reads MNHNY; CDR2 reads SVGAGI (reference sequence). The CDR3 consists of 16 residues.

Note on this clone: In the same sample, other DNA sequences code for this CDR3. Here the CDR3 reads CASSHGNEQFF. CDR3 nucleotides: TGTGCCAGCAGTCATGGGAATGAGCAGTTCTTC. The V call is TRBV6-1, the J call TRBJ2-1, with unresolved D. This CDR3 has 11 amino acids. CDR1 and CDR2 from the germline V gene are MNHNS and SASEGT. V lost 5 bases to trimming and J lost 7 bases, with 6 bases between them.

This chain uses TRBV6-1 with TRBJ2-1; TRBD2 matches at 9 bases. The V gene's germline CDR1 is MNHNS and CDR2 SASEGT. This CDR3 has 16 residues. V lost 4 bases and J lost 4; bases outside the gene matches: 8. CDR3 DNA sequence: TGTGCCAGCAGTGCCTTCGGCGGGGGGGATTACAATGAGCAGTTCTTC. This codes for CASSAFGGGDYNEQFF.

This chain uses TRBV4-3 with TRBJ1-2, with D tentatively TRBD1 (5 bases). The CDR3 is made up of 15 amino acids. CDR1 and CDR2 from the germline V gene are LGHNA and YSLEER. With 0 bases removed from V and 2 bases from J, the gap between germline ends came to 10 bases. The CDR3 DNA reads TGCGCCAGCAGCCAAGATAGGTGGGGGAACTATGGCTACACCTTC. It encodes CASSQDRWGNYGYTF.

The chain links TRBV7-9 to TRBJ2-7, with a weak D call TRBD2 (7 bases). V was pared by 4 bases and J by 2 bases, with 15 bases between. The CDR3 spans 15 residues. Germline CDR1 is SEHNR and CDR2 is FQNEAQ (reference sequence). Here the CDR3 reads CASSSTRGGPYEQYF. In DNA form, the CDR3 reads TGTGCCAGCAGCTCAACGAGGGGGGGGCCCTACGAGCAGTACTTC. The full variable domain, completed using reference TRBV7-9 and TRBJ2-7, is DTGVSQNPRHKITKRGQNVTFRCDPISEHNRLYWYRQTLGQGPEFLTYFQNEAQLEKSRLLSDRFSAERPKGSFSTLEIQRTEQGDSAMYLCASSSTRGGPYEQYFGPGTRLTVT.